The TCR beta chain under discussion was sequenced for a study of T cell responses to AZD1222 COVID-19 vaccine. Points from the study as a whole: Regions left unmutated in variants are reportedly the target of nearly half of spike-specific TCRs. After two AZD1222 doses, spike-specific TCR breadth and depth rose versus day 0. Clonal diversity was possibly underestimated, and the donors were mostly white British, with more females.

As concerns this clone: Its cognate antigen is unknown.

Libraries were prepared by immunoSEQ multiplex PCR; TCRdb keeps only in-frame clonotypes and omits some of them. The data show 110,000 or so clones, roughly 87% seen once. Germline V lookup: CDR1 SGHTA, CDR2 FQGTGA. The CDR3 length is 15 residues. The junction had 10 bases not matched to a gene; V was cut back by 5 bases and J by 5 bases. The material sequenced was peripheral blood, taken on day 0 of MenACWY control vaccination. The rearrangement uses TRBV7-3 and TRBJ2-5; 8 positions agree with TRBD2. The receptor was derived from an adult in good health. This CDR3 is CASSPPGGEGETQYF. DNA for the CDR3: TGTGCCAGCAGCCCACCGGGAGGGGAGGGGGAGACCCAGTACTTC.